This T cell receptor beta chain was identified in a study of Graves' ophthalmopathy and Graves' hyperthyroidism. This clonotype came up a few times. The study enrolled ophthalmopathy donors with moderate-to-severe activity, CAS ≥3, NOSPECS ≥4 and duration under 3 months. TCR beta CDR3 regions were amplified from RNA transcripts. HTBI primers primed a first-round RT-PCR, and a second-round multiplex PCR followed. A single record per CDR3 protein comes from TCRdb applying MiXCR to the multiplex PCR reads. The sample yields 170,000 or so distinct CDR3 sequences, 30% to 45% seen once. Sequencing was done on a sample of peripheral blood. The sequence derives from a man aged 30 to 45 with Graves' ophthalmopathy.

CDR3 in amino acids: CASSEALPGGYNEQYF. The DNA for the CDR3 is TGTGCCAGCAGTGAAGCCCTCCCGGGGGGGTATAACGAGCAGTACTTC. This sequence joins TRBV6-1 and TRBJ2-7, with 8 nucleotides matching TRBD2. In germline, CDR1 is MNHNS, CDR2 SASEGT. The V segment lost 0 bases and the J segment 5 bases; nucleotides outside the gene matches: 9. The CDR3 sequence is 16 residues long.